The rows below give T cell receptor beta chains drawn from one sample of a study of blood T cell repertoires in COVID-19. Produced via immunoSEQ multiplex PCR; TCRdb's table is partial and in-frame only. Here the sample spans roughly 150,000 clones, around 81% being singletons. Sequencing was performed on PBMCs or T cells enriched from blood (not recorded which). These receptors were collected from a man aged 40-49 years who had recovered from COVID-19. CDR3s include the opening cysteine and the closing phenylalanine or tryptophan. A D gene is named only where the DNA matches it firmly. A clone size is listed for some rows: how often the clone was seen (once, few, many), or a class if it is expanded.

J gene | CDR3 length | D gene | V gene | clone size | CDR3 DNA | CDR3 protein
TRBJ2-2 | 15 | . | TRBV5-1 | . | TGCGCCAGCAGCCAGAGGGCCGGAGACACCGGGGAGCTGTTTTTT | CASSQRAGDTGELFF
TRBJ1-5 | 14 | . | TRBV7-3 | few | TGTGCCAGCAGCCTCCACCCGTACGGGCAGCCCCAGCATTTT | CASSLHPYGQPQHF
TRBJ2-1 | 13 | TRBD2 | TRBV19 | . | TGTGCCAGTTGGGGGACTAGAATCAATGAGCAGTTCTTC | CASWGTRINEQFF
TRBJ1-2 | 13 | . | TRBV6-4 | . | TGTGCCAGCAGAGGAGGACGTAGCTATGGCTACACCTTC | CASRGGRSYGYTF
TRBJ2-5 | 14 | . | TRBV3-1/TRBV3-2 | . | TGTGCCAGCAGCCAAGTGACTATCCAAGAGACCCAGTACTTC | CASSQVTIQETQYF
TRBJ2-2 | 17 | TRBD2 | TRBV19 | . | TGTGCCAGTAGTATCCCGGGACTAAGCTTGAACACCGGGGAGCTGTTTTTT | CASSIPGLSLNTGELFF
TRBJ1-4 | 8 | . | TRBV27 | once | TGTGCCAGCGGCCCGCTGTTTTTT | CASGPLFF
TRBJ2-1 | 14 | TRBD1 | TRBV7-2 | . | TGTGCCAGCAGGATGACAGGGGGCTACAATGAGCAGTTCTTC | CASRMTGGYNEQFF
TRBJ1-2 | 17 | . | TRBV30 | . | TGTGCCTGGATAGGGAGGGAAAGAGGAGGGGATCACCGGGGCTACACCTTC | CAWIGRERGGDHRGYTF
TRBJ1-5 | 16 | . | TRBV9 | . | TGTGCCAGCAGCGTAGGGGATCAGGGCAGCAATCAGCCCCAGCATTTT | CASSVGDQGSNQPQHF
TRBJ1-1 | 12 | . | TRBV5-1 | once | TGCGCCAGCGGGGGGACGAACACTGAAGCTTTCTTT | CASGGTNTEAFF
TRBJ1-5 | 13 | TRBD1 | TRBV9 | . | TGTGCCAGCAGCGGGACAGGGGTTCAGCCCCAGCATTTT | CASSGTGVQPQHF
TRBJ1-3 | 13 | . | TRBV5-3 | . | TGTGCCAGAAGCTCCCGGTGTGGAAACACCATATATTTT | CARSSRCGNTIYF
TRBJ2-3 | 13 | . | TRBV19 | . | TGTGCCAGTAAAGTGAGTAATACAGATACGCAGTATTTT | CASKVSNTDTQYF
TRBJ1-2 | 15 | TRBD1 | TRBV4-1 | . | TGCGCCAGCAGCCTCCGGGACAGGGGGATTGATGGCTACACCTTC | CASSLRDRGIDGYTF
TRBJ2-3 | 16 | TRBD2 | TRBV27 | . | TGTGCCAGCAGTCCCCGGGGGGAAGCGGGCAGGGATACGCAGTATTTT | CASSPRGEAGRDTQYF
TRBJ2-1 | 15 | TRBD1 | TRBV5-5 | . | TGTGCCAGCAGCTTGGCAGGACAGGGGGTCTATGAGCAGTTCTTC | CASSLAGQGVYEQFF
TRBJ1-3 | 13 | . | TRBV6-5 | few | TGTGCCAGCACAGGAGGGGCTGGAAACACCATATATTTT | CASTGGAGNTIYF